This entry lists 30 T cell receptor beta chains sequenced from one sample in a study of T cell repertoires in aging, cancer and after chemotherapy. Amplification of TCR beta used genomic DNA extracted from peripheral blood. TRB rearrangements spanning V, D and J were amplified using mixed TRB-A/B primers. TCRdb fed the multiplex PCR reads into MiXCR, producing one record per CDR3 protein. Of about 11,000 distinct CDR3 sequences listed, more than 20% were seen once; the top ten hold approximately 2%. The sample comprised blood. These TCRs come from a human donor in good health.

Regarding this clonotype: At one end the junction does not follow the germline gene, possibly because of a read error. The CDR3 DNA reads as TGCGCCAGCAGCTTGTATGTTACACGAGCTAACTATGGCTACACCTTC. Amino acid sequence: CASSLYVTRANYGYTF. The chain recombines TRBV5-6 with TRBJ1-2, with D unclear. CDR3 size: 16 residues. Looked up from germline, CDR1 is SGHDT and CDR2 is YYEEEE.

This clonotype came up a few times. The chain employs TRBV18 and TRBJ2-1, with 7 positions matching TRBD1. The germline V gene has CDR1 KGHSH and CDR2 LQKENI. Trimming took 3 bases from V and 2 from J; bases not matched to a gene: 1. This CDR3 region has 14 residues. The CDR3: CASSPQGAYNEQFF. CDR3 DNA: TGTGCCAGCTCACCTCAGGGGGCCTACAATGAGCAGTTCTTC.

This rearrangement joins TRBV12-3 or TRBV12-4 to TRBJ1-2; D remains unclear. Trimming removed 7 bases at V and 1 base at J, with 10 bases between. This CDR3 is built from 13 residues. The CDR3 protein is CASTETLNYGYTF. The CDR3 DNA follows: TGTGCCAGCACCGAAACACTTAACTATGGCTACACCTTC.

By share, this clonotype ranks as medium-sized (0.01 to 0.1%). The chain has TRBV6-6 and TRBJ2-7; TRBD1 matches at 11 bases. Germline-derived CDR1 and CDR2 are MNHNY and SVGAGI (reference sequence). J gave up 6 bases and V 0 bases, and 10 bases lay outside the gene matches. The CDR3 length is 17 residues. CDR3 region: CASSYSFRTGGFFEQYF. The CDR3, as DNA: TGTGCCAGCAGTTACTCGTTCAGGACAGGGGGCTTCTTCGAGCAGTACTTC.

In its sample, this clonotype ranks as medium-sized. This chain links TRBV7-2 with TRBJ2-1, with a possible D match to TRBD2 (6 bases). Trimming pared 4 bases from V and 6 bases from J, leaving 16 bases between. The CDR3 length is 15 residues. CDR1 is SGHTA, CDR2 FQGNSA, per germline. The CDR3 bases are TGTGCCAGCAGCTCCGGCGGGGTCATACCCAATGAGCAGTTCTTC. Encoded protein: CASSSGGVIPNEQFF.

The sample holds a few counts of this clonotype. The DNA of the CDR3 is TGTGCCAGCAGCTTGGTCTCAGCACGGGGAGAGACCCAGTACTTC. Amino acids: CASSLVSARGETQYF. The chain is built from TRBV5-6 and TRBJ2-5, with D maybe TRBD2 (5 bases). Trimming cost V 0 bases and J 4 bases, with 13 bases left between them. The CDR3 consists of 15 residues. Germline V gene sequence: CDR1 SGHDT, CDR2 YYEEEE.

In this sample, this clonotype turned up a few times. The chain is built from TRBV10-1 and TRBJ1-2; D unresolved. Looked up from germline, CDR1 is WNHNN and CDR2 is SYGVQD (reference sequence). CDR3 length: 11 amino acids. Trimming shortened V by 7 bases and J by 8 bases, and 11 bases separated the two germline ends. The CDR3 region has the DNA TGCGCCAGCATAGCTACCCGCGGCTACACCTTC. Translation: CASIATRGYTF.

The V gene is TRBV14, the J gene TRBJ1-5; no definite D call. The CDR3 consists of 14 residues. V lost 3 bases and J lost 4, with 10 bases in between. CDR1 and CDR2 (germline): SGHDN, FVKESK. The CDR3 spells CASSQTLGNQPQHF. CDR3 nucleotide sequence: TGTGCCAGCAGCCAGACGTTAGGGAATCAGCCCCAGCATTTT.

The chain combines TRBV10-3 with TRBJ2-5; D not certain. Trimming cost V 2 bases and J 1 base, with 8 bases left between them. The CDR3 has 14 residues. Germline CDR1 reads ENHRY; CDR2 reads SYGVKD. The chain's CDR3 is CAISEQRFQETQYF. In nucleotides, the CDR3 is TGTGCCATCAGTGAGCAACGGTTCCAAGAGACCCAGTACTTC.

The J gene is TRBJ1-2, the V gene TRBV6-5; TRBD1 might be the D (5 bases). Germline CDR1 is MNHEY and CDR2 is SVGAGI. The CDR3 totals 13 residues. V was cut by 5 bases and J by 3 bases, with 10 bases left in between. CDR3: CASSDGAHYGYTF. CDR3 bases: TGTGCCAGCAGTGACGGGGCCCACTATGGCTACACCTTC.

This clonotype was seen only a few times. V is TRBV7-9 and J is TRBJ2-5; TRBD1 might be the D (6 bases). Trimming left V 5 bases short and J 4 bases short, with 17 bases between. CDR3 length equals 15 residues. Germline CDR1 SEHNR, CDR2 FQNEAQ (reference sequence). This chain's CDR3 is CASSPTGSWGETQYF. CDR3 coding DNA: TGTGCCAGCAGCCCAACAGGGTCCTGGGGAGAGACCCAGTACTTC.

By share, this clonotype counts as medium-sized. The V gene is TRBV7-6, the J gene TRBJ2-1; 7 positions match TRBD1. The CDR3 spans 14 residues. CDR1 SGHVS and CDR2 FNYEAQ come from the germline V gene. Losses at the gene ends were 3 bases for V and 10 bases for J; bases not matched to a gene: 9. The CDR3 coding sequence is TGTGCCAGCAGCTTGAGACAGGGATCAGGGGAGCAGTTCTTC. Protein product: CASSLRQGSGEQFF.

This clonotype occurred a few times. The V call is TRBV5-1, the J call TRBJ2-5; TRBD2 matches 8 bases. CDR1 SGHRS and CDR2 YFSETQ come from the germline V gene. With V trimmed by 4 bases and J by 1 base, 0 bases remained unmatched. This CDR3 has 13 residues. CDR3 region: CASSRGGQETQYF. The CDR3 region has the DNA TGCGCCAGCAGCCGGGGGGGCCAAGAGACCCAGTACTTC.

The rearrangement joins TRBV20-1 to TRBJ2-1, with 11 positions matching TRBD2. V was clipped by 4 bases and J by 5 bases; unmatched bases: 4. The CDR3 extends over 14 amino acids. In germline, CDR1 is DFQATT, CDR2 SNEGSKA (reference sequence). CDR3 sequence: CSAMLAGGNNEQFF. In DNA form, the CDR3 reads TGCAGTGCTATGCTAGCGGGGGGTAACAATGAGCAGTTCTTC.

CDR3 in amino acids: CASSEIWNNQPQHF. CDR3 bases: TGTGCCAGCAGTGAAATCTGGAATAATCAGCCCCAGCATTTT. The rearrangement joins TRBV6-5 to TRBJ1-5; no firm D call. Germline V gene sequence: CDR1 MNHEY, CDR2 SVGAGI. CDR3 length: 14 residues. V shed 5 bases and J shed 4 bases, with 12 bases lying between them.

The gene calls are TRBV6-1 and TRBJ1-2; D gene ambiguous. The CDR3 runs 14 residues. Trimming shortened V by 3 bases and J by 4 bases, and 12 bases separated the two germline ends. Germline V gives CDR1 MNHNS, CDR2 SASEGT. This CDR3 is CASSDRALAYGYTF. CDR3 nucleotide sequence: TGTGCCAGCAGTGATAGGGCCCTAGCCTATGGCTACACCTTC.

The CDR3 here is CASSRRDREIPEQFF. DNA of the CDR3: TGCGCCAGCAGCCGGCGGGACAGGGAAATTCCTGAGCAGTTCTTC. The chain recombines TRBV4-1 with TRBJ2-1; 9 bases are shared with TRBD1. Germline CDR1 reads MGHRA; CDR2 reads YSYEKL. Unmatched junction bases numbered 10, after V lost 4 bases and J lost 9 bases. The CDR3 consists of 15 residues.

This clonotype was seen only a few times. V is TRBV5-5 and J is TRBJ2-2, with 7 bases that match TRBD1. J gave up 0 bases and V 2 bases, and 4 bases lay outside the gene matches. Germline lookup yields CDR1 SGHKS and CDR2 YYEKEE (reference sequence). The CDR3 is 16 amino acids. The chain's CDR3 is CASSFGTATNTGELFF. CDR3 DNA: TGTGCCAGCAGCTTCGGGACAGCCACGAACACCGGGGAGCTGTTTTTT.

The chain has TRBV12-3 or TRBV12-4 and TRBJ1-4, with 10 nucleotides matching TRBD1. Trimming removed 6 bases from V and 8 bases from J; junction bases left unmatched: 12. The CDR3 is 16 amino acids. The CDR3 sequence: CASRQNRDRGSEKLFF. The DNA for the CDR3 is TGTGCCAGCAGACAAAACCGGGACAGGGGTTCAGAAAAACTGTTTTTT.

This clonotype was detected a few times. V and J are TRBV27 and TRBJ2-2; 16 bases align to TRBD2. The V gene's germline CDR1 is MNHEY and CDR2 SMNVEV (reference sequence). The V and J ends lost 5 bases and 4 bases, in that order; junction bases with no gene match: 7. The CDR3 has 18 amino acids. The CDR3 sequence: CASSGVGTSGGATGELFF. CDR3 DNA: TGTGCCAGCAGTGGGGTTGGGACTAGCGGGGGGGCCACCGGGGAGCTGTTTTTT.

This clonotype is medium-sized (0.01 to 0.1%) by share. The chain combines TRBV6-1 with TRBJ1-1, with D hard to call. The ends were cut back, 9 bases at V and 2 bases at J, with 13 bases in the middle. The CDR3 has 13 amino acids. The germline V gene encodes CDR1 MNHNS and CDR2 SASEGT. The CDR3 DNA sequence: TGTGCCAGTTGGGATCCGGGAAACACTGAAGCTTTCTTT. This gives the protein CASWDPGNTEAFF.

This clonotype was seen only a few times. J is TRBJ2-3 and V is TRBV24-1, with 10 bases lining up with TRBD2. The CDR3 spans 17 residues. Per germline, CDR1 KGHDR and CDR2 SFDVKD. The ends lost 4 bases at V and 2 bases at J; junction bases unmatched: 8. CDR3 protein: CATSDVSGGAVTDTQYF. CDR3 sequence (DNA): TGTGCCACCAGTGACGTAAGCGGGGGGGCCGTCACAGATACGCAGTATTTT.

The CDR3 nucleotides are TGCGCCAGCAGCTTCTCGGAAGATACGCAGTATTTT. Translation gives CASSFSEDTQYF. J is TRBJ2-3 and V is TRBV5-1; D is undetermined. The CDR3 is made up of 12 amino acids. Trimming removed 2 bases from V and 5 bases from J, with 6 bases in between. Germline V CDR1 and CDR2: SGHRS, YFSETQ.

Relative to its sample, this clonotype is medium-sized. J is TRBJ1-2 and V is TRBV5-6; 7 positions agree with TRBD1. Germline assignment: CDR1 SGHDT and CDR2 YYEEEE. V shed 4 bases, J shed 4 bases, and the junction held 4 bases outside the gene matches. CDR3 size: 13 residues. The CDR3 DNA reads TGTGCCAGCAGCGCCACAGGGGCCTATGGCTACACCTTC. This codes for CASSATGAYGYTF. The entire variable domain, with the rest obtained from reference TRBV5-6 and TRBJ1-2, is as follows: DAGVTQSPTHLIKTRGQQVTLRCSPKSGHDTVSWYQQALGQGPQFIFQYYEEEERQRGNFPDRFSGHQFPNYSSELNVNALLLGDSALYLCASSATGAYGYTFGSGTRLTVV.

The chain uses TRBV20-1 and TRBJ1-4; TRBD1 agrees at 7 bases. This CDR3 is 16 amino acids long. Unmatched junction bases numbered 8, after V lost 2 bases and J lost 2 bases. Germline V gives CDR1 DFQATT, CDR2 SNEGSKA (reference sequence). The CDR3 loop reads CSARPLQGPTNEKLFF. CDR3 DNA: TGCAGTGCTAGACCGTTACAGGGGCCTACTAATGAAAAACTGTTTTTT.

As for this clonotype: Just one base apart from a much larger clone, this may be a read error. The chain couples TRBV6-5 to TRBJ2-3, with D unclear. Germline assignment: CDR1 MNHEY and CDR2 SVGAGI. This CDR3 is 13 amino acids long. CDR3 in amino acids: CASSIVYTYTQYF. CDR3 bases: TGTGCCAGCAGCATCGTCTACACATATACGCAGTATTTT.

This clonotype was seen a few times. The chain combines TRBV5-6 with TRBJ1-1; D gene unclear. The V end lost 0 bases, the J end lost 4 bases, and 19 bases lay between the germline ends. The CDR3 totals 17 residues. CDR1 is SGHDT and CDR2 is YYEEEE in the germline V gene. CDR3 sequence: CASSLAVLSEGSTEAFF. The CDR3 nucleotides read TGTGCCAGCAGCTTGGCCGTGTTGTCGGAGGGCAGCACTGAAGCTTTCTTT. The full variable domain, in which reference TRBV5-6 and TRBJ1-1 provide the parts outside the CDR3, is DAGVTQSPTHLIKTRGQQVTLRCSPKSGHDTVSWYQQALGQGPQFIFQYYEEEERQRGNFPDRFSGHQFPNYSSELNVNALLLGDSALYLCASSLAVLSEGSTEAFFGQGTRLTVV.

This chain uses TRBV6-5 with TRBJ2-5, with 9 bases aligning to TRBD2. The V gene's germline CDR1 is MNHEY and CDR2 SVGAGI. The J segment lost 3 bases and the V segment lost 6 bases, leaving 2 bases of the junction unmatched. This CDR3 region has 13 residues. The CDR3 region has the DNA TGTGCCAGCAGATCTAGCGGGGAAGAGACCCAGTACTTC. Translated: CASRSSGEETQYF.

J is TRBJ2-7 and V is TRBV18; perhaps TRBD1 as D (5 bases). The CDR3 is 14 amino acids. Germline CDR1 is KGHSH and CDR2 is LQKENI. Trimming removed 4 bases from V and 2 bases from J, with 12 bases in between. CDR3 residues: CASSQTGGPYEQYF. DNA of the CDR3: TGTGCCAGCTCACAAACAGGCGGCCCCTACGAGCAGTACTTC.

This clonotype came up a few times. This rearrangement joins TRBV7-9 to TRBJ2-5; D may match TRBD1 or TRBD2 (5 bases each). V was trimmed by 5 bases and J by 3 bases, leaving 13 bases between them. Germline V gene lookup returns CDR1 SEHNR and CDR2 FQNEAQ (reference sequence). The CDR3 is 14 amino acids. CDR3 protein: CASSPRGREETQYF. DNA of the CDR3: TGTGCCAGCAGCCCCCGGGGCCGTGAAGAGACCCAGTACTTC.